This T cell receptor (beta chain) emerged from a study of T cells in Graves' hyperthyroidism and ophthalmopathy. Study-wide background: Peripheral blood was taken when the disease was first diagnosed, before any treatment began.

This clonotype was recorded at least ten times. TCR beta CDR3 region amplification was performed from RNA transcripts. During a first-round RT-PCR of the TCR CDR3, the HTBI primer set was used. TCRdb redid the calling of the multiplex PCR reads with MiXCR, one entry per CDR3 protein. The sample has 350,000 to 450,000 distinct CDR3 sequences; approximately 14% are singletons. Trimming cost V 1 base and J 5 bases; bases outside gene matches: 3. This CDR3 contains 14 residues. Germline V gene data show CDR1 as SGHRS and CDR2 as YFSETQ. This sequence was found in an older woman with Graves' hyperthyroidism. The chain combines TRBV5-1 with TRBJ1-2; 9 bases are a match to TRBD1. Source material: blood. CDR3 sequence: CASSLRDRDYGYTF. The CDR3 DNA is TGCGCCAGCAGCTTGAGGGACAGGGATTATGGCTACACCTTC.